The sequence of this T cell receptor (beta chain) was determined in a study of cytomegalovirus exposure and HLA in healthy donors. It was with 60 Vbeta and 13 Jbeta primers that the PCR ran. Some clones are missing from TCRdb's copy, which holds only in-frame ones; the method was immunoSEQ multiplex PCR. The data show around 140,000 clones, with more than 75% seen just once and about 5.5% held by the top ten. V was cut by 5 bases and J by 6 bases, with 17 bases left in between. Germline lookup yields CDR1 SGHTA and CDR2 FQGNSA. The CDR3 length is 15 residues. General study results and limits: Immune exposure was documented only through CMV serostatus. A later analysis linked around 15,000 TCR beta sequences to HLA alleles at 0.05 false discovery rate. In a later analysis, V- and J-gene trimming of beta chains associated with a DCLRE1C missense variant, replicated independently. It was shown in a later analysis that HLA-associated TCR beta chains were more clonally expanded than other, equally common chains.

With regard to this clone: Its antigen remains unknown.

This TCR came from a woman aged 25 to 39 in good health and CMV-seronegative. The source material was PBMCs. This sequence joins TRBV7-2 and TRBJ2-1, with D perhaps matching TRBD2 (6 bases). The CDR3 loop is CASSARGIRGNEQFF. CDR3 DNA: TGTGCCAGCAGCGCGCGGGGTATTAGAGGCAATGAGCAGTTCTTC.